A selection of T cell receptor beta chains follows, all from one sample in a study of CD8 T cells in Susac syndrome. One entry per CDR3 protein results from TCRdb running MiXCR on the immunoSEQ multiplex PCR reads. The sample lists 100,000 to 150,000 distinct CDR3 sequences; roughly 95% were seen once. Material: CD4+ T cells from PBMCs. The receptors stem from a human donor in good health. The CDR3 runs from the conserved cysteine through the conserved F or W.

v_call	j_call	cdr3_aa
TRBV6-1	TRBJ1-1	CASSASTGRTEAFF
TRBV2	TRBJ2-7	CATGQGFNEQYF
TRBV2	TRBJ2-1	CASNRREGSYNEQFF
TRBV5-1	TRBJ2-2	CASRVQTNTGELFF
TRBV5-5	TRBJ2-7	CASSIGTGVLYEQYF
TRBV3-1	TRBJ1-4	CASSLKASTNEKLFF
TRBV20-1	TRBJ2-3	CSARVGVGTDTQYF
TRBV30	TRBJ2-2	CAGRLAANTGELFF
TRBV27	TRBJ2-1	CASIGYNEQFF
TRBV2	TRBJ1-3	CASTSGRLGNTIYF
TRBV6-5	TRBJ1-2	CASSYARAWGYTF
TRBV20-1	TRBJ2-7	CSATLRDSGSYEQYF
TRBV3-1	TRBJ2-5	CASSQRAETQYF
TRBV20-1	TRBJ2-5	CSARPLVETQYF
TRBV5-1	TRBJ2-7	CASSLAADYEQYF
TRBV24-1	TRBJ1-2	CATSDPGQGTGYTF
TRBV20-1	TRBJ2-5	CSAPGPDPQETQYF
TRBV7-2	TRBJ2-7	CASSLWTGAYEQYF
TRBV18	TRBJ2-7	CASSSRQETREQYF
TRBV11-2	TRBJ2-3	CASRPGEVRTDTQYF
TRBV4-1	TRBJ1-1	CASSPQEHLNTEAFF
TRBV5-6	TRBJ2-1	CASSPLAGGAYNEQFF
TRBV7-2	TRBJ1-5	CASSQQRGRGNQPQHF
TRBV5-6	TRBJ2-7	CASSLVGGAEQYF
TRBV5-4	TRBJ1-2	CASSLEDREGGYTF
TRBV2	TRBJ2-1	CASRTGLAMYNEQFF
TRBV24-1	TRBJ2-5	CATSDGNQETQYF
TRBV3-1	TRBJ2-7	CASSFQGPREQYF
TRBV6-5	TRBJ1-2	CASSGSRYGYTF
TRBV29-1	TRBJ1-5	CSVGTASNQPQHF
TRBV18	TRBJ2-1	CASRDPYNEQFF
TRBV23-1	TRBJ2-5	CASSQSGAGEETQYF
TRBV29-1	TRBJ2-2	CSADRGERTGELFF
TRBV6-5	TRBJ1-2	CASSSRFGYTF
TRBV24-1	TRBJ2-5	CATSDSGTGNEETQYF
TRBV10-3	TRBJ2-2	CAISEGGSGTGELFF
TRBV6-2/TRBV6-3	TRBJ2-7	CASSPDSPYEQYF
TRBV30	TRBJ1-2	CAWSVQGTGTRGYTF
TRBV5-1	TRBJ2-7	CASTKGQGNYEQYF
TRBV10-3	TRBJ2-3	CAISANTDTQYF